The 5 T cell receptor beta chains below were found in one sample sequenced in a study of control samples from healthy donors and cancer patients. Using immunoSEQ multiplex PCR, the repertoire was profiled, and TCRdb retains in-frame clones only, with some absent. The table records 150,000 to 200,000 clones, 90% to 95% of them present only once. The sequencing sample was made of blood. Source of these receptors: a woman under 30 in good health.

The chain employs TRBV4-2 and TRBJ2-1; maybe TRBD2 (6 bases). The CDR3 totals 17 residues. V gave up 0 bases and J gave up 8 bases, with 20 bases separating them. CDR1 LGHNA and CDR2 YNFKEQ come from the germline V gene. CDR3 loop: CASSQDYQRALGDEQFF. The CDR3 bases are TGTGCCAGCAGCCAAGATTACCAGCGGGCTCTTGGGGATGAGCAGTTCTTC.

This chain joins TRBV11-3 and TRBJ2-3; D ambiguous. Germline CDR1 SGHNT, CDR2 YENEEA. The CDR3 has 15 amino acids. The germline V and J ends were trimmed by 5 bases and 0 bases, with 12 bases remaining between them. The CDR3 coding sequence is TGTGCCAGCAGCCTTGGGCGGAGAAGCACAGATACGCAGTATTTT. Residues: CASSLGRRSTDTQYF.

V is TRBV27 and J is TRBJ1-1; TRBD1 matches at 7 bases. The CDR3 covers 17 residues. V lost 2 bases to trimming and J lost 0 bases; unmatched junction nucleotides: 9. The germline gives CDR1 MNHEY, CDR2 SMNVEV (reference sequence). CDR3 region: CASSLPTGQLMNTEAFF. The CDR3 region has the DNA TGTGCCAGCAGTTTACCGACGGGACAGTTGATGAACACTGAAGCTTTCTTT.

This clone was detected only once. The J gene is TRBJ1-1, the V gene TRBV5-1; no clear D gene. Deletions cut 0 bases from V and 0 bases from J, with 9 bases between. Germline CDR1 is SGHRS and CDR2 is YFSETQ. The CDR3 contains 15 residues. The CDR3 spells CASSLELGMNTEAFF. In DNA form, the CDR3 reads TGCGCCAGCAGCTTGGAGTTGGGAATGAACACTGAAGCTTTCTTT.

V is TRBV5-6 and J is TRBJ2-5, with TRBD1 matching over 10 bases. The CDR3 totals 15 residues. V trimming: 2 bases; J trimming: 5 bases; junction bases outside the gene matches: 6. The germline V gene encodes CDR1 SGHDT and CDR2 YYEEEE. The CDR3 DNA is TGTGCCAGCAGCTTACGGACAGGGGGGACGGAGACCCAGTACTTC. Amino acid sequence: CASSLRTGGTETQYF.